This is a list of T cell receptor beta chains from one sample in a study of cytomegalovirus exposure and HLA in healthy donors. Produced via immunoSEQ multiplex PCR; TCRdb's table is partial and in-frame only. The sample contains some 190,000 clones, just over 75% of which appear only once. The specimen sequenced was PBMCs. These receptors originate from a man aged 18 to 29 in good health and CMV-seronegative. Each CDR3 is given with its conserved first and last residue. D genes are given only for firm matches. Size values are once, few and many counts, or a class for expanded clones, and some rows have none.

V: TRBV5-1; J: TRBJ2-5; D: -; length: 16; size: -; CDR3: CASSLRRNTPQETQYF; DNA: TGCGCCAGCAGCTTGCGGCGGAACACCCCTCAAGAGACCCAGTACTTC
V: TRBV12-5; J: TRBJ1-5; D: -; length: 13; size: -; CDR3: CASAPGVNQPQHF; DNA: TGTGCTAGTGCTCCAGGGGTAAATCAGCCCCAGCATTTT
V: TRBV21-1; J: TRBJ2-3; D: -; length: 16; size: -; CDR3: CASSKGDRGRTDTQYF; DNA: TGTGCCAGCAGCAAAGGGGACAGGGGCAGAACAGATACGCAGTATTTT
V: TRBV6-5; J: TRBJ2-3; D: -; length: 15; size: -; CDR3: CASSPRFVGTDTQYF; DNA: TGTGCCAGCAGTCCACGGTTCGTCGGCACAGATACGCAGTATTTT
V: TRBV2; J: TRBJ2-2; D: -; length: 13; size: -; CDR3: CASTRGSAGELFF; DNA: TGTGCCAGCACTAGGGGGTCCGCCGGGGAGCTGTTTTTT
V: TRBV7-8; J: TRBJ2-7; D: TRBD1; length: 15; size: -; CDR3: CASSLAGTGVLEQYF; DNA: TGTGCCAGCAGCTTAGCGGGGACAGGGGTGCTCGAGCAGTACTTC
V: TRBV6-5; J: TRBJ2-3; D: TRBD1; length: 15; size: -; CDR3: CASSTGGIGTDTQYF; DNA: TGTGCCAGCAGTACAGGGGGAATTGGCACAGATACGCAGTATTTT
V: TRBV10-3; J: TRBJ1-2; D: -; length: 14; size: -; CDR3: CAISPTGKHYGYTF; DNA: TGTGCCATCAGTCCCACAGGGAAACACTATGGCTACACCTTC
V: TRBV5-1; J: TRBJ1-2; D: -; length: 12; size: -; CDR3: CASSSQGLGYTF; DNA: TGCGCCAGCAGCTCTCAGGGTCTTGGCTACACCTTC
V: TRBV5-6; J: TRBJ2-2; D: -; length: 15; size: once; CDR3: CASSIFDSNTGELFF; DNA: TGTGCCAGCAGCATTTTCGACTCGAACACCGGGGAGCTGTTTTTT
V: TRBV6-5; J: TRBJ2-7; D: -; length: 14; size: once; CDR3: CASSYSGESYEQYF; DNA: TGTGCCAGCAGTTACTCAGGGGAATCCTACGAGCAGTACTTC
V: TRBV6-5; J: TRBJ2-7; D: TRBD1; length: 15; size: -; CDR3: CASSYDGTARDEQYF; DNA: TGTGCCAGCAGTTACGATGGGACAGCCCGAGACGAGCAGTACTTC
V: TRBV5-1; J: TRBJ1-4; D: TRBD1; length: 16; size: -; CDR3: CASSFSIDRGNEKLFF; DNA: TGCGCCAGCAGCTTCTCGATTGACAGGGGGAACGAAAAACTGTTTTTT
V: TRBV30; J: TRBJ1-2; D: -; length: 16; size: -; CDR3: CAWMGTGGPLNYGYTF; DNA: TGTGCCTGGATGGGCACCGGGGGGCCCCTTAACTATGGCTACACCTTC
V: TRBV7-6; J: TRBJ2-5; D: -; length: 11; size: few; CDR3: CASSLSETQYF; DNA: TGTGCCAGCAGCCTCTCGGAGACCCAGTACTTC
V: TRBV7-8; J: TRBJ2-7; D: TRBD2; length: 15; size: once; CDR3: CASSLLGGSSYEQYF; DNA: TGTGCCAGCAGCTTACTGGGCGGGAGCTCCTACGAGCAGTACTTC
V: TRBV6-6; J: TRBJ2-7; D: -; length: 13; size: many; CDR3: CASSPHNRYEQYF; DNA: TGTGCCAGCAGTCCCCACAACCGATACGAGCAGTACTTC
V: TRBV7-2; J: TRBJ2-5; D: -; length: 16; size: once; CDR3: CASSLVAGRRQETQYF; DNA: TGTGCCAGCAGCTTAGTGGCGGGACGCCGCCAAGAGACCCAGTACTTC
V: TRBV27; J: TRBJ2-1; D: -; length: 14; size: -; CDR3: CASSFGGRLGEQFF; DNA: TGTGCCAGCAGTTTTGGAGGACGACTAGGGGAGCAGTTCTTC
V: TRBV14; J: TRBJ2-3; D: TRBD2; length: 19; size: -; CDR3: CASSDNTGLAGGSTDTQYF; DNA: TGTGCCAGCAGCGACAACACGGGACTAGCGGGAGGGAGCACAGATACGCAGTATTTT
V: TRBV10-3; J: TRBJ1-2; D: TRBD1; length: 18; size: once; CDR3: CAISDPANDRGPNYGYTF; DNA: TGTGCCATCAGTGACCCAGCGAACGACAGGGGCCCTAACTATGGCTACACCTTC
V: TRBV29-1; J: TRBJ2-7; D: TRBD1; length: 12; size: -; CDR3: CSVDSGGGEQYF; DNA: TGCAGCGTTGATTCAGGGGGCGGCGAGCAGTACTTC
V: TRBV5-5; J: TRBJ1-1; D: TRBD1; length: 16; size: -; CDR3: CASSLAGTGVNTEAFF; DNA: TGTGCCAGCAGCTTGGCTGGGACAGGAGTCAACACTGAAGCTTTCTTT
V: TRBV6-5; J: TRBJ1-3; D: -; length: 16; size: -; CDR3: CASSYSNSPSGNTIYF; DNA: TGTGCCAGCAGTTACTCCAACTCCCCCTCTGGAAACACCATATATTTT
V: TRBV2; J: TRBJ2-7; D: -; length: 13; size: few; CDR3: CASSAGPSYEQYF; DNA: TGTGCCAGCAGCGCGGGACCCTCCTACGAGCAGTACTTC
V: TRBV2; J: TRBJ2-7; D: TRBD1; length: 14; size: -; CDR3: CASSAEGATHEQYF; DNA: TGTGCCAGCAGCGCCGAGGGGGCGACCCACGAGCAGTACTTC